Listed below are T cell receptor beta chains from one sample, sequenced in a study of T cell responses to AZD1222 COVID-19 vaccine. Repertoires were generated with immunoSEQ multiplex PCR, while TCRdb's copy carries only in-frame clones and drops some. The table includes approximately 110,000 clones, around 89% detected once. This specimen was peripheral blood, taken on day 0 of AZD1222 vaccination. Receptors were obtained from an adult in good health. CDR3s include the opening cysteine and the closing phenylalanine or tryptophan. The order of the fields is V gene, J gene, clone size, CDR3 length, CDR3 protein. Clone size is not always given. Where it is, it says once, few, many or a class for expanded clones.

TRBV10-3	TRBJ1-6	once	15	CAISDGDGDFAPLHF
TRBV24-1	TRBJ1-5	once	14	CATSMGGWDQPQHF
TRBV5-1	TRBJ1-4	-	14	CASSLGDAGEKLFF
TRBV29-1	TRBJ2-3	-	13	CSQTRAWGNTQYF
TRBV6-5	TRBJ1-3	-	15	CASSKGVNSGNTIYF
TRBV7-2	TRBJ2-1	-	13	CASSLGQDYEQFF
TRBV7-2	TRBJ1-3	-	16	CASSLAGRNSGNTIYF
TRBV29-1	TRBJ2-2	-	13	CSVARGVTGELFF
TRBV7-2	TRBJ1-5	-	15	CASSLTGGAHQPQHF
TRBV19	TRBJ2-1	-	15	CASSGLAVFYNEQFF
TRBV19	TRBJ2-7	-	15	CASSSGHSGSYEQYF
TRBV7-6	TRBJ1-3	few	16	CASSSRQAGAGNTIYF
TRBV5-4	TRBJ2-2	-	16	CASSLSASGNTGELFF
TRBV11-2	TRBJ2-7	-	15	CASSPGTATPYEQYF
TRBV29-1	TRBJ1-5	-	13	CSVGTGLNQPQHF
TRBV7-3	TRBJ1-1	-	14	CASSLLGPSTEAFF
TRBV10-3	TRBJ1-5	-	14	CAISGDIGDQPQHF
TRBV7-2	TRBJ2-3	-	17	CASKSGTSGRGVDTQYF
TRBV5-5	TRBJ1-4	-	15	CASSFGTAGGEKLFF
TRBV6-5	TRBJ1-3	-	14	CASSYRGWGNTIYF
TRBV19	TRBJ1-5	-	14	CASSETGLGQPQHF
TRBV5-1	TRBJ2-5	-	15	CASSFPGTGQETQYF
TRBV27	TRBJ1-1	-	14	CASSLSEGRAEAFF
TRBV5-1	TRBJ2-7	-	15	CASSLALAGGSEQYF
TRBV19	TRBJ2-1	-	14	CASSIANDYNEQFF
TRBV7-2	TRBJ1-6	-	13	CASSPQRNSPLHF
TRBV5-3	TRBJ1-4	-	16	CARSLFLGPKVEKLFF
TRBV19	TRBJ1-1	few	16	CASSIALTGLNTEAFF
TRBV7-8	TRBJ2-2	-	16	CASSLGGGANTGELFF
TRBV29-1	TRBJ2-2	-	13	CSVNEGLGGELFF
TRBV19	TRBJ2-2	once	14	CASSGGANTGELFF